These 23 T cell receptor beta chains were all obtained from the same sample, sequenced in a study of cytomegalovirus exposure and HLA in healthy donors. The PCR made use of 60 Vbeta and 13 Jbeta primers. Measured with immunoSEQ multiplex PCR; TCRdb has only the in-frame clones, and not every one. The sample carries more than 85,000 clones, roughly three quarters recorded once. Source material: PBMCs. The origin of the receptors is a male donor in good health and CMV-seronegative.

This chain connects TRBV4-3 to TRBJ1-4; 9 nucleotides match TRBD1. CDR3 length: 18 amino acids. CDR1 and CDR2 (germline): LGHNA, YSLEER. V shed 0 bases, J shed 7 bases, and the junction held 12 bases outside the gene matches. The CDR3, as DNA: TGCGCCAGCAGCCAAGAGGATCCCACCGGGACAGGGCGTGAAAAACTGTTTTTT. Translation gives CASSQEDPTGTGREKLFF.

This CDR3 is CAWSAGPWSYEQYF. The CDR3 DNA follows: TGTGCCTGGAGTGCAGGGCCCTGGTCCTACGAGCAGTACTTC. The V call is TRBV30, the J call TRBJ2-7; tentative D call: TRBD1 (5 bases). The length of the CDR3 is 14 residues. Germline V gene data show CDR1 as GTSNPN and CDR2 as SVGIG (reference sequence). V dropped 1 base and J dropped 1 base, with 11 bases sitting between them.

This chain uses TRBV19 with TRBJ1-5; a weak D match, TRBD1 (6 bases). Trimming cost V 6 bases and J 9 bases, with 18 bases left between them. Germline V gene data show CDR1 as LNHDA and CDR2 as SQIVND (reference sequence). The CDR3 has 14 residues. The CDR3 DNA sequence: TGTGCCAGTAGACGGGACATCCAAAGGGGGCCCCAGCATTTT. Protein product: CASRRDIQRGPQHF.

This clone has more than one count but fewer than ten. DNA for the CDR3: TGTGCCAGCAGCCCGACTAGCGGGGGGGTCAATGAGCAGTTCTTC. Its protein is CASSPTSGGVNEQFF. This chain joins TRBV14 and TRBJ2-1, with 14 bases identical to TRBD2. The junction had 2 bases not matched to a gene; V was cut back by 4 bases and J by 6 bases. This CDR3 has 15 amino acids. Germline V gene lookup returns CDR1 SGHDN and CDR2 FVKESK.

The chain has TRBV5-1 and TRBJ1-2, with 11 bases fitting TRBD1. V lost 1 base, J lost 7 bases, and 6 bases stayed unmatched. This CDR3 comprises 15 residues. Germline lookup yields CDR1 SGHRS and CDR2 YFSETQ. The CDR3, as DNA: TGCGCCAGCAGCTTGTCTGGACAGGGGGCGAGTGGCTACACCTTC. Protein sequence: CASSLSGQGASGYTF.

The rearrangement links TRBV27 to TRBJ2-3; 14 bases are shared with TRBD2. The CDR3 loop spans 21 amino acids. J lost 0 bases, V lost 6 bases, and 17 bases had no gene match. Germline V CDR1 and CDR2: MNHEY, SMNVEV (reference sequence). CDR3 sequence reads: CASSPYAGRRTSGGSTDTQYF. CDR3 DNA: TGTGCCAGCAGCCCCTATGCTGGACGGAGGACTAGCGGGGGGAGCACAGATACGCAGTATTTT.

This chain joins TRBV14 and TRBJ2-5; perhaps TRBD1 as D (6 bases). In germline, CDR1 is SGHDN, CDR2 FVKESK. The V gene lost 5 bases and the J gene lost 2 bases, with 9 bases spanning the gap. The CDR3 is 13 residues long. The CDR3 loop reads CASSWTVQETQYF. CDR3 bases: TGTGCCAGCAGCTGGACAGTACAAGAGACCCAGTACTTC.

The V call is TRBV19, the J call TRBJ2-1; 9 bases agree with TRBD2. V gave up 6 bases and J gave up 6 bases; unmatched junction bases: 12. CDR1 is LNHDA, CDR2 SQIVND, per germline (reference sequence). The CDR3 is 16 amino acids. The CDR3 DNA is TGTGCCAGTAGGAACATACCGGGACTAGCAGTCAATGAGCAGTTCTTC. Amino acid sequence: CASRNIPGLAVNEQFF.

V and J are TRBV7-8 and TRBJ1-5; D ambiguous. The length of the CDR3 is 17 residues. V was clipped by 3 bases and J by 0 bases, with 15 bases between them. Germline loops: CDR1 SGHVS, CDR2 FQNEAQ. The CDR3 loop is CASSFGLLVFSNQPQHF. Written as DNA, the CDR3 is TGTGCCAGCAGCTTTGGACTCCTCGTATTTAGCAATCAGCCCCAGCATTTT.

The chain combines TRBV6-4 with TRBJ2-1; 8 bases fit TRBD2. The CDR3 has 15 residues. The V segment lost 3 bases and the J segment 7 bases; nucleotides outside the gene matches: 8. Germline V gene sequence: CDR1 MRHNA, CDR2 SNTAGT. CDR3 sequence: CASSETGTSSNEQFF. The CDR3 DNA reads TGTGCCAGCAGTGAAACCGGGACTAGTAGTAATGAGCAGTTCTTC.

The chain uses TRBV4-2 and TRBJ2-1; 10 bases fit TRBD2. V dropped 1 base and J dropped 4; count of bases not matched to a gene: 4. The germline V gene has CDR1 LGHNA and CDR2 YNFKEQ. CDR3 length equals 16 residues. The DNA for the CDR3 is TGTGCCAGCAGCCAAGGCGGGACTAGCGCGTACAATGAGCAGTTCTTC. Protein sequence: CASSQGGTSAYNEQFF.

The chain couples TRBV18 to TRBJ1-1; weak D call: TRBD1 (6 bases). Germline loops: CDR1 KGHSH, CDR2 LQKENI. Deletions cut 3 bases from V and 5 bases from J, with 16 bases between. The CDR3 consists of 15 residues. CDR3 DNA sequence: TGTGCCAGCTCACCTCCGAGATCAGGGGTGACTGAAGCTTTCTTT. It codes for CASSPPRSGVTEAFF.

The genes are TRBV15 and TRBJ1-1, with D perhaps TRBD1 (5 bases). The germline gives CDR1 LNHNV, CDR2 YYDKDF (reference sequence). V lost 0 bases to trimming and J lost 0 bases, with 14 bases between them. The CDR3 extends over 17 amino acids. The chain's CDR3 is CATSRDLGRALNTEAFF. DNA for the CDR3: TGTGCCACCAGCAGAGATCTGGGCAGGGCTTTGAACACTGAAGCTTTCTTT. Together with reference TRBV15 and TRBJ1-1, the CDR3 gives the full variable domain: DAMVIQNPRYQVTQFGKPVTLSCSQTLNHNVMYWYQQKSSQAPKLLFHYYDKDFNNEADTPDNFQSRRPNTSFCFLDIRSPGLGDTAMYLCATSRDLGRALNTEAFFGQGTRLTVV.

The CDR3 spells CASSFQGRGTQYF. The DNA of the CDR3 is TGTGCCAGCAGTTTTCAGGGGAGGGGTACGCAGTATTTT. The chain couples TRBV5-4 to TRBJ2-3; possibly TRBD2 for D (7 bases). The V gene's germline CDR1 is SGHNT and CDR2 YYREEE (reference sequence). This CDR3 has 13 residues. V was cut by 5 bases and J by 8 bases, with 15 bases left in between.

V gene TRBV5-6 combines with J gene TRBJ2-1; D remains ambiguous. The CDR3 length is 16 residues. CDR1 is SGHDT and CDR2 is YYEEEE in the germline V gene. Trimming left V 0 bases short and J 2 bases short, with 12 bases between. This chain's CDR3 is CASSLGAGTTYNEQFF. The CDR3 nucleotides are TGTGCCAGCAGCTTGGGGGCCGGAACGACCTACAATGAGCAGTTCTTC.

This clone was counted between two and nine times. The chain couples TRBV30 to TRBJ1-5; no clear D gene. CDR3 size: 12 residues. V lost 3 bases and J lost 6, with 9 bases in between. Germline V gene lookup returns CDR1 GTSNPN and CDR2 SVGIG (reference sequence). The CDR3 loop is CAWSVRGQPQHF. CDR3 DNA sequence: TGTGCCTGGAGCGTACGGGGTCAGCCCCAGCATTTT. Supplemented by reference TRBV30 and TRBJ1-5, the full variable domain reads SQTIHQWPATLVQPVGSPLSLECTVEGTSNPNLYWYRQAAGRGLQLLFYSVGIGQISSEVPQNLSASRPQDRQFILSSKKLLLSDSGFYLCAWSVRGQPQHFGDGTRLSIL.

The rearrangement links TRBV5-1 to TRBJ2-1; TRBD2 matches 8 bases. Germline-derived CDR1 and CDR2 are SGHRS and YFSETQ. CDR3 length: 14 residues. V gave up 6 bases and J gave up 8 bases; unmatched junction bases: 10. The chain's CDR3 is CASNPGGVTDEQFF. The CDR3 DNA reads TGCGCCAGCAATCCCGGGGGGGTCACGGATGAGCAGTTCTTC.

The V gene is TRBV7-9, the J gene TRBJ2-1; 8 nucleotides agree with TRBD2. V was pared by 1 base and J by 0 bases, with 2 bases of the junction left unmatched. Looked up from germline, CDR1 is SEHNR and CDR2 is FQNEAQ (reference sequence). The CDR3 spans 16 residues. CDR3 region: CASSLGAGASYNEQFF. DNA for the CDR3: TGTGCCAGCAGCTTAGGAGCGGGAGCCTCCTACAATGAGCAGTTCTTC.

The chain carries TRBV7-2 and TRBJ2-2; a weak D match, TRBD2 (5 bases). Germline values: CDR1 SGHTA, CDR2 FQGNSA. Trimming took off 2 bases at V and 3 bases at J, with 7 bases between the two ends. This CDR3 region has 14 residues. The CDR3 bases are TGTGCCAGCAGCTTACTGCGGGACACCGGGGAGCTGTTTTTT. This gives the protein CASSLLRDTGELFF.

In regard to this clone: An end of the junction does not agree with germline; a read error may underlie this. The CDR3 DNA reads TGCGCCAGCACCTTGACAGGGGGCGGAAAAGATACGCAGTATTTT. Residues: CASTLTGGGKDTQYF. V and J are TRBV5-1 and TRBJ2-3; 10 bases align to TRBD1. There are 15 residues in the CDR3. The germline gives CDR1 SGHRS, CDR2 YFSETQ.

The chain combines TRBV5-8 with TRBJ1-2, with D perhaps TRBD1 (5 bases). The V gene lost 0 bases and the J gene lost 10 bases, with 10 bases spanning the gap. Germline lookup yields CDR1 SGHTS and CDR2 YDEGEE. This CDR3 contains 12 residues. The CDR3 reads CASSLGKGHYTF. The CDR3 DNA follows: TGTGCCAGCAGCTTGGGGAAGGGGCACTACACCTTC.

Here the CDR3 reads CASSPTEVSYEQYF. CDR3 nucleotides: TGTGCCAGCAGCCCGACAGAAGTCTCCTACGAGCAGTACTTC. The chain uses TRBV14 and TRBJ2-7, with a tentative D call TRBD1 (5 bases). V lost 4 bases, J lost 0 bases, and 10 bases lay in between. This CDR3 spans 14 amino acids. Germline values: CDR1 SGHDN, CDR2 FVKESK.

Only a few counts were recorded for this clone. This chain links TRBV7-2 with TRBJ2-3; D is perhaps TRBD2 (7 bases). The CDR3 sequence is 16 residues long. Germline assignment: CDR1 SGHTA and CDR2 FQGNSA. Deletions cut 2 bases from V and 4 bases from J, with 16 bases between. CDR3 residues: CASSLRGAGAPDTQYF. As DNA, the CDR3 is TGTGCCAGCAGCTTAAGGGGGGCGGGGGCCCCAGATACGCAGTATTTT.